These 3 T cell receptor beta chains were sequenced from one sample in a study of CD8+CD57+ T cells in acquired aplastic anemia. Profiling of TCR beta VDJ combinations and CDR3 sequences used genomic DNA as template. MiXCR, applied by TCRdb to the reads, yields one record per CDR3 protein. The sample yields 150,000 or so distinct CDR3 sequences, 47% seen once. For sequencing, patients were chosen who had shown expansion of CD8+CD57+ cells by flow cytometry. Sequencing was carried out using sorted CD4+, CD8+, or CD8+CD57+ T cells (not recorded which) from PBMCs. These TCRs come from a human donor with aplastic anemia.

The chain combines TRBV29-1 with TRBJ1-1; D is undetermined. The CDR3 sequence is 13 residues long. Trimming shortened V by 1 base and J by 1 base, and 7 bases separated the two germline ends. CDR1 SQVTM and CDR2 ANQGSEA come from the germline V gene. The CDR3 DNA reads as TGCAGCGTTGAAGGGACGAAGAACACTGAAGCTTTCTTT. Protein sequence: CSVEGTKNTEAFF.

The genes are TRBV27 and TRBJ1-5; the match to TRBD1 covers 7 bases. V shed 3 bases, J shed 3 bases, and the junction held 8 bases outside the gene matches. The CDR3 has 16 residues. Germline CDR1 reads MNHEY; CDR2 reads SMNVEV (reference sequence). CDR3 in DNA: TGTGCCAGCAGTTTGAAGGGACAGAATTACAATCAGCCCCAGCATTTT. Its translation: CASSLKGQNYNQPQHF.

V gene TRBV19 combines with J gene TRBJ2-7, with D uncertain. The germline V gene has CDR1 LNHDA and CDR2 SQIVND (reference sequence). Trimming took 4 bases from V and 5 from J, leaving 12 bases between them. The CDR3 is 13 amino acids. The chain's CDR3 is CASSKGSPHEQYF. In nucleotides, the CDR3 is TGTGCCAGTAGTAAGGGCAGCCCCCACGAGCAGTACTTC.